Sequencing of this TCR beta chain was carried out in a study of T cells in Graves' hyperthyroidism and ophthalmopathy. Study-wide background: Specimen type is peripheral blood, collected at initial diagnosis prior to any treatment. Study outcomes and limitations: A model using 13 V-J features told ophthalmopathy apart from stable hyperthyroidism. Before onset, ophthalmopathy was predicted by the model a median approximately 6.6 months earlier.

This clonotype has more than one count but fewer than ten. Its cognate antigen is unknown. There are 15 residues in the CDR3. Germline CDR1 reads SGHKS; CDR2 reads YYEKEE (reference sequence). V dropped 4 bases and J dropped 3; count of bases not matched to a gene: 7. RNA transcripts gave rise to amplified TCR beta CDR3 regions. The TCR CDR3 was amplified in a first-round RT-PCR using the HTBI primer set. MiXCR, run by TCRdb on the multiplex PCR reads, gives a single entry per CDR3 protein. The sample includes under 400,000 distinct CDR3 sequences, about 18% of them seen just once. Sample: blood. This receptor was identified in a woman in her fifties or sixties with Graves' hyperthyroidism. This sequence joins TRBV5-5 and TRBJ2-7; 10 positions agree with TRBD2. The CDR3 nucleotides are TGTGCCAGCAGCGTCCAGGGACTAGCGTTCTACGAGCAGTACTTC. Its protein product is CASSVQGLAFYEQYF.